The 25 T cell receptor beta chains below were found in one sample sequenced in a study of T-cell reconstitution after alpha-beta-depleted transplantation in children. Preparing the TCRbeta library involved the use of unique molecular identifiers. One entry per CDR3 protein, called by TCRdb with MiXCR from the PCR reads. Of 600,000 to 700,000 distinct CDR3 sequences listed, over 15% are singletons. This sample comprised PBMCs from the stem cell graft donor, obtained from the stem cell graft. The receptors were gathered from a human donor who donated a stem cell graft to a child with acute myeloid leukemia.

This clonotype was seen many times. The chain couples TRBV6-5 to TRBJ1-5; D not resolved. Germline CDR1 is MNHEY and CDR2 is SVGAGI. This CDR3 spans 14 amino acids. V lost 3 bases to trimming and J lost 5 bases, with 11 bases between them. As DNA, the CDR3 is TGTGCCAGCAGTTATGGCGGCGTCGATCAGCCCCAGCATTTT. Encoded protein: CASSYGGVDQPQHF.

V is TRBV5-1 and J is TRBJ2-2; D is unresolved. Trimming cost V 2 bases and J 0 bases, with 11 bases left between them. Germline V lookup: CDR1 SGHRS, CDR2 YFSETQ. This CDR3 comprises 16 residues. CDR3 nucleotide sequence: TGCGCCAGCAGCTTATCGGACGGAACGAACACCGGGGAGCTGTTTTTT. It encodes CASSLSDGTNTGELFF.

This clonotype was counted many times. The chain employs TRBV9 and TRBJ2-1; a weak D match, TRBD2 (6 bases). Germline assignment: CDR1 SGDLS and CDR2 YYNGEE. The CDR3 totals 16 residues. Trimming took 0 bases from V and 2 from J, leaving 12 bases between them. CDR3 nucleotides: TGTGCCAGCAGCGTAGATTTAGCGGAGCCCTACAATGAGCAGTTCTTC. This codes for CASSVDLAEPYNEQFF.

This rearrangement joins TRBV7-2 to TRBJ1-1; no clear D. This CDR3 comprises 13 residues. The V end was cut by 0 bases, the J end by 10 bases, with 12 bases between. Germline V gene lookup returns CDR1 SGHTA and CDR2 FQGNSA. The CDR3 loop is CASSLASAPRAFF. The CDR3, as DNA: TGTGCCAGCAGCTTAGCGAGTGCTCCCCGAGCTTTCTTT.

This clonotype was counted ten times or more. The chain links TRBV7-9 to TRBJ2-3; maybe TRBD2 (5 bases). Germline V gives CDR1 SEHNR, CDR2 FQNEAQ (reference sequence). Deletions cut 1 base from V and 5 bases from J, with 13 bases between. This CDR3 contains 15 residues. The DNA for the CDR3 is TGTGCCAGCAGCTTAGGGTTACCGGCGGGAGATACGCAGTATTTT. It encodes CASSLGLPAGDTQYF.

This clonotype was counted ten times or more. This rearrangement joins TRBV12-3 or TRBV12-4 to TRBJ1-3, with D unresolved. The V end lost 8 bases, the J end lost 6 bases, and 11 bases lay between the germline ends. The CDR3 extends over 12 amino acids. CDR3 in DNA: TGTGCCAGCGGCTCTATTGCAAACACCATATATTTT. This codes for CASGSIANTIYF.

In its sample, this clonotype was seen many times. CDR3 loop: CASSYRQVQDEKLFF. Here the CDR3 DNA reads TGTGCCAGCAGTTACAGGCAGGTCCAGGATGAAAAACTGTTTTTT. This chain connects TRBV6-5 to TRBJ1-4; no reliable D call. From germline, CDR1 is MNHEY and CDR2 SVGAGI. There are 15 residues in the CDR3. V was trimmed by 2 bases and J by 6 bases, leaving 13 bases between them.

This clonotype was seen only a few times. The chain couples TRBV20-1 to TRBJ2-3; D ambiguous. V lost 0 bases, J lost 1 base, and 14 bases lay in between. Germline CDR1 DFQATT, CDR2 SNEGSKA (reference sequence). CDR3 length: 16 amino acids. The CDR3 region is CSARDTGPARTDTQYF. In nucleotides, the CDR3 is TGCAGTGCTAGAGACACCGGCCCGGCCCGCACAGATACGCAGTATTTT.

This rearrangement joins TRBV5-1 to TRBJ2-3; tentative D call: TRBD1 (6 bases). Germline V gene sequence: CDR1 SGHRS, CDR2 YFSETQ. The CDR3 totals 15 residues. Between the trimmed V and J ends, which lost 4 bases and 2 bases, there was a span of 14 bases. CDR3 residues: CASSASRDNTDTQYF. As DNA, the CDR3 is TGCGCCAGCAGCGCATCCCGGGACAACACAGATACGCAGTATTTT.

This clonotype was seen at least ten times. The rearrangement links TRBV7-2 to TRBJ1-1, with D tentatively TRBD1 (6 bases). The CDR3 is 14 amino acids. V was clipped by 5 bases and J by 5 bases, with 15 bases between them. From germline, CDR1 is SGHTA and CDR2 FQGNSA. The CDR3 nucleotides are TGTGCCAGCAGCCTAGGGGGGGCAGGGACTGAAGCTTTCTTT. Its translation: CASSLGGAGTEAFF.

The V and J genes are TRBV27 and TRBJ2-7; 8 nucleotides line up with TRBD1. Germline V gives CDR1 MNHEY, CDR2 SMNVEV (reference sequence). Trimming cost V 10 bases and J 11 bases; bases outside gene matches: 7. CDR3 length: 10 residues. DNA of the CDR3: TGTGCCACCGGCCTGACAGGGGAGTACGTC. This gives the protein CATGLTGEYV.

This clonotype was seen a handful of times. The chain is built from TRBV28 and TRBJ2-3, with a tentative D call TRBD2 (6 bases). This CDR3 has 17 residues. V was clipped by 5 bases and J by 0 bases, with 18 bases between them. Germline V gene lookup returns CDR1 MDHEN and CDR2 SYDVKM. Here the CDR3 DNA reads TGTGCCAGCAGTCCCTATTTAAGGCGGGGAAGCACAGATACGCAGTATTTT. The encoded protein is CASSPYLRRGSTDTQYF.

This clonotype was counted ten times or more. The V and J genes are TRBV20-1 and TRBJ1-1; D gene ambiguous. The CDR3 has 13 amino acids. Germline-derived CDR1 and CDR2 are DFQATT and SNEGSKA (reference sequence). Trimming pared 3 bases from V and 4 bases from J, leaving 12 bases between. CDR3 in DNA: TGCAGTGCTAGCGTTCAGTCGGCCACTGAAGCTTTCTTT. This encodes CSASVQSATEAFF.

This clonotype was recorded many times. The chain is built from TRBV7-2 and TRBJ1-5; D is ambiguous. Trimming removed 1 base from V and 4 bases from J, with 11 bases in between. The CDR3 consists of 15 residues. Germline CDR1 is SGHTA and CDR2 is FQGNSA. The chain's CDR3 is CASSLVHSGNQPQHF. The CDR3 region has the DNA TGTGCCAGCAGCTTAGTGCACAGTGGGAATCAGCCCCAGCATTTT.

The sample holds many counts of this clonotype. The chain joins TRBV6-2 or TRBV6-3 to TRBJ2-7; D call uncertain. V lost 2 bases, J lost 0 bases, and 11 bases lay in between. Germline CDR1 is MNHEY and CDR2 is SVGEGT. This CDR3 is 15 amino acids long. The CDR3 is CASSYRNDDSYEQYF. The CDR3 DNA follows: TGTGCCAGCAGTTACCGCAACGACGACTCCTACGAGCAGTACTTC.

V gene TRBV6-1 combines with J gene TRBJ1-4; no reliable D call. Germline CDR1 and CDR2: MNHNS and SASEGT. The CDR3 has 15 residues. V lost 1 base and J 10 bases, leaving 16 bases between the germline ends. CDR3 in DNA: TGTGCCAGCAGTGAAGGAGCGGAAATGAGTGGAAAACTGTTTTTT. Translating it yields CASSEGAEMSGKLFF.

This clonotype was observed many times. The genes are TRBV12-3 or TRBV12-4 and TRBJ2-7, with no clear D. V dropped 5 bases and J dropped 4 bases, with 12 bases sitting between them. CDR3 length equals 13 residues. CDR3 residues: CASSEQLGYEQYV. The DNA for the CDR3 is TGTGCCAGCAGTGAACAGTTGGGGTACGAGCAGTACGTC.

A few counts support this clonotype. The chain is built from TRBV23-1 and TRBJ2-3, with D perhaps matching TRBD1 or TRBD2 (5 bases each). TRBV23-1 is flagged as an ORF with uncertain function. The V and J ends lost 1 base and 15 bases respectively, with 8 bases between them. This CDR3 has 10 residues. CDR3 sequence (DNA): TGCGCCAGCAGTCAATGTGGGGACTATTTT. As protein: CASSQCGDYF.

The chain uses TRBV12-3 or TRBV12-4 and TRBJ1-2; unclear D gene. The CDR3 is 14 amino acids. Trimming removed 4 bases from V and 3 bases from J, with 12 bases in between. The CDR3: CASSSLAEYYGYTF. CDR3 sequence (DNA): TGTGCCAGCAGTTCCCTCGCAGAATACTATGGCTACACCTTC.

This chain joins TRBV6-2 or TRBV6-3 and TRBJ1-5; D gene uncertain. The CDR3 runs to 13 residues. Germline lookup yields CDR1 MNHEY and CDR2 SVGEGT. The V and J ends lost 6 bases and 0 bases respectively, with 6 bases between them. CDR3 DNA: TGTGCCAGCAGAGACCATAGCAATCAGCCCCAGCATTTT. It is translated as CASRDHSNQPQHF.

The chain has TRBV28 and TRBJ2-3; a weak D match, TRBD1 (6 bases). The V gene lost 5 bases and the J gene lost 2 bases, with 17 bases spanning the gap. CDR3 size: 16 residues. Germline-derived CDR1 and CDR2 are MDHEN and SYDVKM. The chain's CDR3 is CASSIGQSVPTDTQYF. The CDR3, as DNA: TGTGCCAGCAGTATAGGACAGTCGGTTCCCACAGATACGCAGTATTTT.

A remark on this clonotype: A much more abundant neighbour one base away suggests this may be a read error. The chain recombines TRBV30 with TRBJ1-2; D gene uncertain. V lost 0 bases to trimming and J lost 3 bases, with 11 bases between them. This CDR3 has 14 amino acids. The germline gives CDR1 GTSNPN, CDR2 SVGIG (reference sequence). In DNA form, the CDR3 reads TGTGCCTGGAGTGTATACCCGGCAGACTATGGCTACACCTTC. Translation: CAWSVYPADYGYTF. The full variable domain, its missing parts supplied by reference TRBV30 and TRBJ1-2, is SQTIHQWPATLVQPVGSPLSLECTVEGTSNPNLYWYRQAAGRGLQLLFYSVGIGQISSEVPQNLSASRPQDRQFILSSKKLLLSDSGFYLCAWSVYPADYGYTFGSGTRLTVV.

This clonotype was detected only a few times. The chain recombines TRBV7-9 with TRBJ2-7; 7 bases agree with TRBD1. Losses at the gene ends were 7 bases for V and 2 bases for J; bases not matched to a gene: 8. The CDR3 contains 14 residues. Germline CDR1 and CDR2: SEHNR and FQNEAQ (reference sequence). The chain's CDR3 is CASTLTQGPYEQYF. The CDR3 DNA is TGTGCCAGCACGCTTACACAGGGGCCCTACGAGCAGTACTTC.

There are a few counts of this clonotype. The V call is TRBV5-1, the J call TRBJ1-2; D unclear. The CDR3 loop spans 14 amino acids. Per the germline V gene, CDR1 is SGHRS and CDR2 is YFSETQ. Trimming shortened V by 5 bases and J by 5 bases, and 16 bases separated the two germline ends. CDR3 protein: CASREADGYYGYTF. CDR3 DNA sequence: TGCGCCAGCAGAGAAGCGGATGGGTATTATGGCTACACCTTC.

As to this clonotype: This may stem from a read error, because a much larger clone lies one nucleotide away. This chain's CDR3 is CASLAGDTEAFF. The CDR3 coding sequence is TGTGCCAGCCTAGCTGGGGACACTGAAGCTTTCTTT. The chain uses TRBV6-2 or TRBV6-3 and TRBJ1-1, with D uncertain. This CDR3 spans 12 amino acids. With 8 bases removed from V and 3 bases from J, the gap between germline ends came to 10 bases. Per germline, CDR1 MNHEY and CDR2 SVGEGT.